The present T cell receptor (beta chain) was sequenced within a study of T cell repertoires in cytomegalovirus infection. Background on the study: CMV infection and matching HLA type were both indicated by public TCR beta signatures. Findings and caveats of the study: It was HLA-C-restricted CMV-specific TCR beta clonotypes that dominated the response ex vivo. Public TCR beta family frequency separated CMV-and-HLA carriers, including in an independent cohort.

As concerns this clonotype: Its antigen is not identified.

The CDR3 spans 14 residues. Trimming removed 2 bases from V and 7 bases from J, with 14 bases in between. CDR1 is LNHDA and CDR2 is SQIVND in the germline V gene (reference sequence). TCRdb used MiXCR to reprocess the reads, holding one entry per CDR3 protein. The sample gives around 530,000 distinct CDR3 sequences, more than 15% of which show up once; roughly 25% is in the top ten. The sample taken for sequencing was CD8+ T cells from PBMCs. The V gene is TRBV19, the J gene TRBJ1-2; TRBD1 is a possible D gene (6 bases). This clonotype was sampled from a human donor in good health (CMV status not recorded). Some clones in this sample may be carry-over from other donors' samples. For the CDR3, the DNA is TGTGCCAGTAGTATAACAGGGACCGGCGCTGGCTACACCTTC. Translating gives CASSITGTGAGYTF.